Following are 11 T cell receptor beta chains from one sample sequenced in a study of Graves' ophthalmopathy and Graves' hyperthyroidism. Amplifying from RNA transcripts, the study obtained TCR beta CDR3 regions. HTBI primers primed a first-round RT-PCR, and a second-round multiplex PCR followed. Using its own MiXCR run on the multiplex PCR reads, TCRdb lists one record per CDR3 protein. The sample records 500,000 to 600,000 distinct CDR3 sequences, about two fifths being singletons. The sequenced sample was peripheral blood or thyroid tissue (not recorded which). These receptors were obtained from an adult man with Graves' hyperthyroidism.

This clonotype was seen at least ten times. One junction end disagrees with the germline gene, perhaps due to a read error. The chain has TRBV7-9 and TRBJ2-7; D remains unclear. Looked up from germline, CDR1 is SEHNR and CDR2 is FQNEAQ (reference sequence). The CDR3 is made up of 12 amino acids. The CDR3 reads CASSGVSYEQYF. The DNA for the CDR3 is TGTGCCAGCAGCGGGGTGTCCTACGAGCAGTACTTT.

The sample holds many counts of this clonotype. The V call is TRBV24-1, the J call TRBJ1-5; D may be TRBD1 (6 bases). V shed 5 bases and J shed 1 base, with 14 bases lying between them. CDR1 is KGHDR, CDR2 SFDVKD, per germline. This CDR3 is built from 16 residues. The CDR3 DNA is TGTGCCACCAGTGCCGCTGCAGGGACAAGCAATCAGCCCCAGCATTTT. As protein: CATSAAAGTSNQPQHF.

This chain links TRBV7-3 with TRBJ1-2, with 7 bases that match TRBD1. V was pared by 6 bases and J by 6 bases, with 7 bases of the junction left unmatched. In germline, CDR1 is SGHTA, CDR2 FQGTGA. The CDR3 totals 13 residues. The CDR3 nucleotides are TGTGCCAGCAGTGCAGGACAGGCGAATGGCTACACCTTC. Translated: CASSAGQANGYTF.

Many counts were recorded for this clonotype. The chain couples TRBV15 to TRBJ2-2; tentatively, D is TRBD1 (6 bases). Germline assignment: CDR1 LNHNV and CDR2 YYDKDF (reference sequence). With 1 base removed from V and 3 bases from J, the gap between germline ends came to 15 bases. This CDR3 has 17 amino acids. CDR3 sequence (DNA): TGTGCCACCAGCAGAGGAGAACATCCAGGGGACACCGGGGAGCTGTTTTTT. This gives the protein CATSRGEHPGDTGELFF. The whole variable domain, filled in from reference TRBV15 and TRBJ2-2, reads DAMVIQNPRYQVTQFGKPVTLSCSQTLNHNVMYWYQQKSSQAPKLLFHYYDKDFNNEADTPDNFQSRRPNTSFCFLDIRSPGLGDTAMYLCATSRGEHPGDTGELFFGEGSRLTVL.

This chain connects TRBV29-1 to TRBJ2-6; TRBD1 is a possible D gene (6 bases). Trimming left V 6 bases short and J 4 bases short, with 10 bases between. CDR1 is SQVTM, CDR2 ANQGSEA, per germline. The CDR3 contains 13 residues. This CDR3 reads CSVAGTGANVLTF. In DNA form, the CDR3 reads TGCAGCGTCGCCGGGACAGGGGCCAACGTCCTGACTTTC.

This clonotype has a single count. The chain recombines TRBV10-3 with TRBJ2-7; D not certain. The germline CDR1 and CDR2 sequences are ENHRY and SYGVKD. CDR3 length equals 15 residues. Trimming cost V 0 bases and J 5 bases, with 14 bases left between them. CDR3 nucleotide sequence: TGTGCCATCAGTGAGTCGGAGCCCAGGCCCCACGAGCAGTACTTC. Translated: CAISESEPRPHEQYF.

As DNA, the CDR3 is TGTGCCACCAGCAGCGGGGATCCAGGACGGCGGTTCTCGGAGACCCAGTACTTC. Amino acids: CATSSGDPGRRFSETQYF. This sequence joins TRBV15 and TRBJ2-5, with D possibly being TRBD2 (5 bases). The V gene lost 3 bases and the J gene lost 5 bases, with 25 bases spanning the gap. CDR3 length equals 18 residues. From germline, CDR1 is LNHNV and CDR2 YYDKDF (reference sequence). The entire variable domain, with the rest obtained from reference TRBV15 and TRBJ2-5, is as follows: DAMVIQNPRYQVTQFGKPVTLSCSQTLNHNVMYWYQQKSSQAPKLLFHYYDKDFNNEADTPDNFQSRRPNTSFCFLDIRSPGLGDTAMYLCATSSGDPGRRFSETQYFGPGTRLLVL.

The table lists this clonotype with a few counts. V and J are TRBV27 and TRBJ1-5, with D uncertain. Germline V gene sequence: CDR1 MNHEY, CDR2 SMNVEV (reference sequence). Trimming took off 3 bases at V and 2 bases at J, with 11 bases between the two ends. The CDR3 has 15 residues. DNA for the CDR3: TGTGCCAGCAGTTTCGATGGGCGGGGCAATCAGCCCCAGCATTTT. Residues: CASSFDGRGNQPQHF.

This clonotype occurred many times. The genes are TRBV7-8 and TRBJ1-6; D possibly corresponds to TRBD1 (5 bases). The CDR3 has 15 residues. The V and J ends lost 1 base and 8 bases respectively, with 12 bases between them. Germline-derived CDR1 and CDR2 are SGHVS and FQNEAQ. This chain's CDR3 is CASSLVAGTDSPLHF. DNA of the CDR3: TGTGCCAGCAGCTTAGTAGCAGGGACCGATTCACCCCTCCACTTT.

The chain combines TRBV5-1 with TRBJ1-1, with D uncertain. Trimming removed 4 bases at V and 2 bases at J, with 12 bases between. CDR1 is SGHRS and CDR2 is YFSETQ in the germline V gene. The CDR3 has 14 residues. The CDR3 loop is CASSPKQTNTEAFF. As DNA, the CDR3 is TGCGCCAGCAGCCCTAAGCAAACAAACACTGAAGCTTTCTTT. Full variable domain (remainder filled in from reference TRBV5-1 and TRBJ1-1): KAGVTQTPRYLIKTRGQQVTLSCSPISGHRSVSWYQQTPGQGLQFLFEYFSETQRNKGNFPGRFSGRQFSNSRSEMNVSTLELGDSALYLCASSPKQTNTEAFFGQGTRLTVV.

At least ten counts were recorded for this clonotype. The chain carries TRBV2 and TRBJ1-4, with a weak D call TRBD1 (5 bases). Trimming left V 6 bases short and J 4 bases short, with 9 bases between. There are 13 residues in the CDR3. CDR1 is SNHLY and CDR2 is FYNNEI in the germline V gene. Here the CDR3 DNA reads TGTGCCAGCAGAAAACAGGATAATGAAAAACTGTTTTTT. Translation: CASRKQDNEKLFF.